Shown below are 21 T cell receptor beta chains from a single sample sequenced in a study of T-cell memory formation after mild COVID-19 (dated by TCRdb to the early 2020s). The receptor library was made with 5' RACE. TCRdb names Illumina NovaSeq 6000 as the instrument used. TCRdb reran the public reads through fastp at Q25 and MiXCR, keeping productive beta chains. When rows share a CDR3 protein, they turn into one entry using the most common DNA and genes. The sample table holds approximately 300,000 distinct CDR3 sequences, of which approximately 16% were seen once. About 22% of the sample is in the top ten clones. Sequencing was done on a sample of PBMCs or a T cell subset sorted from them (not recorded which). The receptors come from a man aged 18 to 30 who had mild COVID-19 (a few samples of this study predate the infection). The sample titles of this study are shuffled in the database, so cell type and time point are left out; the donor was told from shared clones.

This chain links TRBV7-6 with TRBJ2-1, with unresolved D. This CDR3 comprises 15 residues. Trimming shortened V by 0 bases and J by 7 bases, and 13 bases separated the two germline ends. Looked up from germline, CDR1 is SGHVS and CDR2 is FNYEAQ. The CDR3 DNA reads TGTGCCAGCAGCTTAGCAAACAGCCCAAGAAATGAGCAGTTCTTC. It translates to CASSLANSPRNEQFF.

This sequence joins TRBV4-2 and TRBJ1-6; D ambiguous. This CDR3 is 16 amino acids long. CDR1 and CDR2 from the germline V gene are LGHNA and YNFKEQ. With 1 base removed from V and 10 bases from J, the gap between germline ends came to 17 bases. The CDR3 nucleotides are TGTGCCAGCAGCCAAGTTGGGCAGGCCCTTGGGTCACCCCTCCACTTT. It yields the protein CASSQVGQALGSPLHF.

The chain has TRBV5-1 and TRBJ1-3; no reliable D call. Germline CDR1 reads SGHRS; CDR2 reads YFSETQ. V dropped 7 bases and J dropped 0 bases, with 2 bases sitting between them. The CDR3 length is 11 residues. The CDR3 region has the DNA TGCGCCAGCCGCTCTGGAAACACCATATATTTT. Protein: CASRSGNTIYF.

This chain uses TRBV20-1 with TRBJ1-1; the D is unclear. V was cut by 1 base and J by 3 bases, with 15 bases left in between. The CDR3 totals 15 residues. Germline lookup yields CDR1 DFQATT and CDR2 SNEGSKA (reference sequence). The CDR3 region is CSARATSLGDTEAFF. DNA for the CDR3: TGCAGTGCTAGAGCCACGAGCCTAGGCGACACTGAAGCTTTCTTT.

This chain links TRBV9 with TRBJ1-6; a weak D match, TRBD1 (6 bases). V lost 3 bases to trimming and J lost 6 bases, with 10 bases between them. The CDR3 is 14 amino acids. The germline CDR1 and CDR2 sequences are SGDLS and YYNGEE. As DNA, the CDR3 is TGTGCCAGCAGCGCGACAGGTCGTAATTCACCCCTCCACTTT. This translates into CASSATGRNSPLHF.

The genes are TRBV6-5 and TRBJ1-2; 9 bases match TRBD1. Losses at the gene ends were 0 bases for V and 6 bases for J; bases not matched to a gene: 5. The CDR3 has 15 residues. Germline assignment: CDR1 MNHEY and CDR2 SVGAGI. The CDR3 sequence is CASSYSKTGGNGYTF. The CDR3 nucleotides read TGTGCCAGCAGTTACTCGAAGACAGGGGGAAATGGCTACACCTTC.

There are many counts of this clonotype. J is TRBJ2-1 and V is TRBV3-1; D possibly matches TRBD1 or TRBD2 (6 bases each). The CDR3 spans 15 residues. Germline V gives CDR1 LGHDT, CDR2 YNNKEL (reference sequence). Deletions cut 4 bases from V and 6 bases from J, with 16 bases between. Here the CDR3 reads CASSRPTGGRNEQFF. In DNA form, the CDR3 reads TGTGCCAGCAGCCGCCCAACTGGGGGGCGCAATGAGCAGTTCTTC.

In regard to this clonotype: Its ends do not fully match the called genes, so a read error is possible. As DNA, the CDR3 is TGTGCCTGCAGGGGGGCCAACGTCCTGACTTTC. Amino acids: CACRGANVLTF. The chain is built from TRBV6-2 or TRBV6-3 and TRBJ2-6; no clear D gene. Germline V gene lookup returns CDR1 MNHEY and CDR2 SVGEGT. CDR3 size: 11 residues.

There are a few counts of this clonotype. The chain links TRBV6-2 or TRBV6-3 to TRBJ2-7, with 12 bases aligning to TRBD1. CDR1 is MNHEY, CDR2 SVGEGT, per germline. The V segment lost 0 bases and the J segment 4 bases; nucleotides outside the gene matches: 13. The CDR3 length is 19 residues. The CDR3, as DNA: TGTGCCAGCAGTTACTCTCGGCATCGAAGGGGACAGGGGGCGTACGAGCAGTACTTC. This translates into CASSYSRHRRGQGAYEQYF.

The V and J genes are TRBV6-6 and TRBJ2-3; 7 nucleotides line up with TRBD2. After removal of 6 bases from V and 4 bases from J, the junction contained 16 bases not matched to a gene. Germline CDR1 reads MNHNY; CDR2 reads SVGAGI (reference sequence). CDR3 length: 17 amino acids. The CDR3 sequence: CASSSSRAGVGSDTQYF. CDR3 DNA: TGTGCCAGCAGCTCCTCCCGGGCGGGGGTTGGGTCAGATACGCAGTATTTT.

J is TRBJ1-3 and V is TRBV12-3 or TRBV12-4; 7 bases are shared with TRBD1. The CDR3 consists of 12 residues. In DNA, the CDR3 is TGTGCAGCCGGGACAGCTGGAAACACCATATATTTT. Translating it yields CAAGTAGNTIYF.

This clonotype was observed a handful of times. The rearrangement joins TRBV5-6 to TRBJ1-4; no firm D call. V was trimmed by 0 bases and J by 7 bases, leaving 16 bases between them. This CDR3 comprises 16 residues. Germline lookup yields CDR1 SGHDT and CDR2 YYEEEE. CDR3 loop: CASSLGTAEGSEKLFF. The CDR3 DNA reads as TGTGCCAGCAGCTTGGGGACGGCGGAGGGAAGTGAAAAACTGTTTTTT. Filled out from reference TRBV5-6 and TRBJ1-4, the complete variable domain reads DAGVTQSPTHLIKTRGQQVTLRCSPKSGHDTVSWYQQALGQGPQFIFQYYEEEERQRGNFPDRFSGHQFPNYSSELNVNALLLGDSALYLCASSLGTAEGSEKLFFGSGTQLSVL.

J is TRBJ1-3 and V is TRBV5-1, with D unresolved. V was trimmed by 4 bases and J by 1 base, leaving 6 bases between them. CDR1 and CDR2 from the germline V gene are SGHRS and YFSETQ. This CDR3 spans 13 amino acids. The CDR3: CASSILSGNTIYF. The CDR3 region has the DNA TGCGCCAGCAGCATACTTTCTGGAAACACCATATATTTT. Full variable domain (outside the CDR3, taken from reference TRBV5-1 and TRBJ1-3): KAGVTQTPRYLIKTRGQQVTLSCSPISGHRSVSWYQQTPGQGLQFLFEYFSETQRNKGNFPGRFSGRQFSNSRSEMNVSTLELGDSALYLCASSILSGNTIYFGEGSWLTVV.

This clonotype was found a few times. CDR3 nucleotides: TGCGCCAGCAGCTTGAGAAGGGGAGATGCTGGAAACACCATATATTTT. Translating gives CASSLRRGDAGNTIYF. The chain links TRBV5-1 to TRBJ1-3; D might be TRBD1 (5 bases). Germline-derived CDR1 and CDR2 are SGHRS and YFSETQ. V was cut by 1 base and J by 2 bases, with 13 bases left in between. The CDR3 runs to 16 residues.

The chain combines TRBV19 with TRBJ2-6, with 7 positions matching TRBD1. Trimming removed 6 bases from V and 0 bases from J; junction bases left unmatched: 2. This CDR3 contains 15 residues. Looked up from germline, CDR1 is LNHDA and CDR2 is SQIVND (reference sequence). The CDR3, as DNA: TGTGCCAGTAGGACAGGGAGCTCTGGGGCCAACGTCCTGACTTTC. Translating gives CASRTGSSGANVLTF.

In its sample, this clonotype was seen many times. The gene calls are TRBV24-1 and TRBJ2-2; TRBD2 aligns across 11 bases. V was clipped by 7 bases and J by 6 bases; unmatched bases: 3. This CDR3 is 14 amino acids long. Germline loops: CDR1 KGHDR, CDR2 SFDVKD. As DNA, the CDR3 is TGTGCCACCAGGACTAGCGGGGAGGCCGGGGAGCTGTTTTTT. Amino acid sequence: CATRTSGEAGELFF.

V gene TRBV6-6 combines with J gene TRBJ2-3; D is uncertain. CDR1 and CDR2 (germline): MNHNY, SVGAGI (reference sequence). This CDR3 region has 16 residues. The germline V and J ends were trimmed by 2 bases and 1 base, with 13 bases remaining between them. The CDR3 sequence is CASSYPFLRGTDTQYF. The CDR3, as DNA: TGTGCCAGCAGTTACCCATTTCTCCGGGGCACAGATACGCAGTATTTT.

A few counts support this clonotype. For the CDR3, the DNA is TGTGCCAGCAGCCCTCCAGTAGGGAGTTGGGAGACCCAGTACTTC. Residues: CASSPPVGSWETQYF. The chain recombines TRBV11-2 with TRBJ2-5; the D gene is possibly TRBD2 (5 bases). Trimming took off 5 bases at V and 5 bases at J, with 18 bases between the two ends. From germline, CDR1 is SGHAT and CDR2 FQNNGV. The CDR3 extends over 15 amino acids.

This chain links TRBV20-1 with TRBJ1-1; D unclear. Germline CDR1 is DFQATT and CDR2 is SNEGSKA (reference sequence). The CDR3 loop spans 15 amino acids. V gave up 5 bases and J gave up 5 bases, with 21 bases separating them. This chain's CDR3 is CSAYVTEGAVTEAFF. CDR3 DNA sequence: TGCAGTGCTTACGTAACAGAGGGCGCGGTAACTGAAGCTTTCTTT.

The sample holds a few counts of this clonotype. The chain couples TRBV29-1 to TRBJ2-3, with 7 bases that match TRBD1. Germline V gives CDR1 SQVTM, CDR2 ANQGSEA. Unmatched junction bases numbered 11, after V lost 7 bases and J lost 7 bases. This CDR3 has 13 amino acids. This CDR3 reads CSGRDRQRNTQYF. CDR3 DNA sequence: TGCAGCGGACGGGACAGACAAAGGAATACGCAGTATTTT.

This chain joins TRBV6-5 and TRBJ1-5, with 8 bases that match TRBD1. Germline V CDR1 and CDR2: MNHEY, SVGAGI. The CDR3 is 13 residues long. V shed 2 bases, J shed 6 bases, and the junction held 0 bases outside the gene matches. CDR3 nucleotides: TGTGCCAGCAGTTACCAGGGGGCTCAGCCCCAGCATTTT. This translates into CASSYQGAQPQHF.